This T cell receptor (beta chain) came from a study of cytomegalovirus exposure and HLA in healthy donors. Use of 60 Vbeta and 13 Jbeta primers characterized the PCR. Data came from immunoSEQ multiplex PCR; TCRdb stores just in-frame clones and leaves some out. The sample lists hundreds of thousands of clones; approximately 82% were seen once. Germline loops: CDR1 ENHRY, CDR2 SYGVKD. The CDR3 sequence is 16 residues long. This sequence was found in a man younger than 30 in good health and CMV-seronegative. The chain links TRBV10-3 to TRBJ2-5; 14 bases fit TRBD2. The DNA end lines up better with TRBJ2-7; the J call may be wrong. Source material: PBMCs. The CDR3 is CAISSGLAGAFHEQYF. The CDR3 nucleotides are TGTGCCATCAGCTCGGGACTAGCGGGAGCTTTCCACGAGCAGTACTTC.